This T cell receptor beta chain emerged from a study of blood T cell repertoires in COVID-19. The CDR3 consists of 14 residues. CDR1 and CDR2 (germline): MNHEY, SVGAGI. V lost 6 bases and J 0 bases, leaving 9 bases between the germline ends. Sequencing was performed with immunoSEQ multiplex PCR; in TCRdb, only in-frame clones are kept and a portion is missing. The data contain 150,000 to 160,000 clones, around 79% of them singletons. Source material: peripheral blood. The chain recombines TRBV6-5 with TRBJ1-5; maybe TRBD1 (6 bases). The source of this sequence is a man older than 75 with acute or convalescent COVID-19. The CDR3 region has the DNA TGTGCCAGCAGCATGGGACATAGCAATCAGCCCCAGCATTTT. It is translated as CASSMGHSNQPQHF.